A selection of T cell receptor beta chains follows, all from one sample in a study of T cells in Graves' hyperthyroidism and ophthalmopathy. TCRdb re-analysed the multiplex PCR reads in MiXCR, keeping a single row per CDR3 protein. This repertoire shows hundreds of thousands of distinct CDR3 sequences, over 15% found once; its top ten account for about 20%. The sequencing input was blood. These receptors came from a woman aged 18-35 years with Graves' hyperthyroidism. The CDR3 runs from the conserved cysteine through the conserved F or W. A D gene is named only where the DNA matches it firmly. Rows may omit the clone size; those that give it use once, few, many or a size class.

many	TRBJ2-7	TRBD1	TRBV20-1	CSASDRGRDEQYF	TGCAGTGCTTCGGACAGGGGGCGAGACGAGCAGTACTTC
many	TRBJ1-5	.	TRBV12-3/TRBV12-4	CASSPSVNRDQPQHF	TGTGCCAGCAGCCCGAGCGTTAATCGGGATCAGCCCCAGCATTTT
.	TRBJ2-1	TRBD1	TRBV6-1	CASRTGGDEQFF	TGTGCCAGCAGGACAGGGGGCGATGAGCAGTTCTTC
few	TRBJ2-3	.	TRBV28	CASSLTRVTNTQYF	TGTGCCAGCAGTTTAACCAGGGTTACAAATACGCAGTATTTT
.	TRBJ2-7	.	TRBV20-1	CSARDSLYEQYF	TGCAGTGCTAGAGATTCCCTATACGAGCAGTACTTC
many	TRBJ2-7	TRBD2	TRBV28	CASSSGGIGSYEQYF	TGTGCCAGCAGTTCGGGGGGAATTGGTTCCTACGAGCAGTACTTC
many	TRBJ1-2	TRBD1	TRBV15	CATSLGTGGSHYGYTF	TGTGCCACCAGCCTCGGGACAGGGGGCTCTCACTATGGCTACACCTTC
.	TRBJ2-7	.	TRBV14	CASSQGQGGVVVQYF	TGTGCCAGCAGCCAAGGCCAGGGCGGGGTAGTTGTGCAGTACTTC
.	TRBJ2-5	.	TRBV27	CASTPGGGRGETQYF	TGTGCCAGCACCCCTGGGGGGGGGCGCGGAGAGACCCAGTACTTC
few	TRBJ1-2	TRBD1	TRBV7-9	CASSLAGGPGQGPYGYTF	TGTGCCAGCAGCTTAGCCGGAGGTCCGGGACAGGGCCCTTATGGCTACACCTTC
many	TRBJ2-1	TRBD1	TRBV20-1	CSARGDRVYNEQFF	TGCAGTGCTAGGGGGGACAGGGTCTACAATGAGCAGTTCTTC
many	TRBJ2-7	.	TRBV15	CATSREIHFQAYEQYF	TGTGCCACCAGCAGAGAAATCCACTTTCAAGCCTACGAGCAGTACTTC
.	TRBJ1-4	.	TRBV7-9	CASSIASGAGEKLFF	TGTGCCAGCAGTATAGCCTCCGGGGCAGGGGAAAAACTGTTTTTT
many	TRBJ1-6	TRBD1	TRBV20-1	CSARVGTDNSPLHF	TGCAGTGCTAGAGTGGGGACAGACAATTCACCCCTCCACTTT
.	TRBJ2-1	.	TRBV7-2	CASSLVWGNEQFF	TGTGCCAGCAGCTTAGTATGGGGGAATGAGCAGTTCTTC
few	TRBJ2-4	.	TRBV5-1	CASSPVGAGLAKNIQYF	TGCGCCAGCAGCCCCGTGGGAGCGGGCCTAGCCAAAAACATTCAGTACTTC
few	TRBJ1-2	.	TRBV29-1	CSVARGAGYTF	TGCAGCGTTGCAAGGGGGGCGGGCTACACCTTC
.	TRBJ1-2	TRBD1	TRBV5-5	CASSLVTGGVVGYTF	TGTGCCAGCAGCTTGGTGACAGGGGGCGTTGTTGGCTACACCTTC
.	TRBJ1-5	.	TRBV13	CASSRRGQLNQPQHF	TGTGCCAGCAGCCGCCGGGGTCAGCTCAATCAGCCCCAGCATTTT
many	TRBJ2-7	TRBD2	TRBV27	CASRRAGAGGAYEQYF	TGTGCCAGCAGAAGAGCAGGGGCGGGGGGAGCCTACGAGCAGTACTTC
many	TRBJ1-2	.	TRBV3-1	CASSHPGHNIYGYTF	TGTGCCAGCAGCCACCCGGGACACAATATCTATGGCTACACCTTC
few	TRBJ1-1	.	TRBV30	CAWSPPGARGNTEAFF	TGTGCCTGGAGTCCCCCGGGGGCGAGGGGGAACACTGAAGCTTTCTTT
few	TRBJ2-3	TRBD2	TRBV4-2	CASSLGLAQDTQYF	TGTGCCAGCAGCCTCGGACTAGCTCAAGATACGCAGTATTTT
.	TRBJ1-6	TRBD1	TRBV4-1	CASSLPGTGESPLHF	TGCGCCAGCAGCCTTCCCGGGACAGGCGAATCACCCCTCCACTTT
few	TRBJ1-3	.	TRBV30	CACHLANTIYF	TGTGCCTGCCACCTCGCGAACACCATATATTTT
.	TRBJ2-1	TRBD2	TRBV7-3	CASSLTFTSGGHNEQFF	TGTGCCAGCAGCTTAACGTTCACTAGCGGGGGCCACAATGAGCAGTTCTTC
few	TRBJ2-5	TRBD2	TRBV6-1	CASSSGGGTQETQYF	TGTGCCAGCAGTTCCGGGGGAGGGACTCAAGAGACCCAGTACTTC
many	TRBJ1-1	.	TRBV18	CASSPIGLLAFF	TGTGCCAGCTCACCGATAGGGTTGTTAGCTTTCTTT
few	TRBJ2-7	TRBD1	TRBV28	CASSLGQGDYEQYF	TGTGCCAGCAGTTTAGGACAGGGGGACTACGAGCAGTACTTC
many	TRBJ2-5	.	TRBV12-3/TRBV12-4	CASTRRARQETQYF	TGTGCCAGCACCCGGAGAGCCCGCCAAGAGACCCAGTACTTC
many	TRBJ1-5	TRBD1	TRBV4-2	CASSQEPGQGSSNQPQHF	TGTGCCAGCAGCCAAGAACCGGGACAGGGTTCGAGCAATCAGCCCCAGCATTTT
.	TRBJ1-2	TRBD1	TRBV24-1	CATSETGIYGYTF	TGTGCCACCAGCGAGACAGGGATTTATGGCTACACCTTC
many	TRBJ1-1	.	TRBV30	CACPRLHGNTEAFF	TGTGCCTGCCCCCGTCTTCATGGGAACACTGAAGCTTTCTTT
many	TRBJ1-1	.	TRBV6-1	CASRPRKNTEAFF	TGTGCCAGCAGACCCAGGAAGAACACTGAAGCTTTCTTT
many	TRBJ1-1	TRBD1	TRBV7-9	CASSQPTGSLGTEAFF	TGTGCCAGCAGCCAACCGACAGGGAGCTTGGGAACTGAAGCTTTCTTT
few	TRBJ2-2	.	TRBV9	CASSVGGAGNTGELFF	TGTGCCAGCAGCGTAGGTGGGGCAGGGAACACCGGGGAGCTGTTTTTT
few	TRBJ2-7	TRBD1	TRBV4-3	CASSQDGTGAYEQYF	TGCGCCAGCAGCCAAGATGGGACAGGGGCCTACGAGCAGTACTTC
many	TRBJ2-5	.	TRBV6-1	CASSRDGTYQETQYF	TGTGCCAGCAGCAGGGACGGGACGTACCAAGAGACCCAGTACTTC
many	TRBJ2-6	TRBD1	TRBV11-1	CASSYDRVGANVLTF	TGTGCCAGCAGCTACGACAGGGTTGGGGCCAACGTCCTGACTTTC
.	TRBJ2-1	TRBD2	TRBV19	CASKRWGTRGSGPYNEQFF	TGTGCCAGTAAACGGTGGGGGACTCGCGGGAGCGGGCCCTACAATGAGCAGTTCTTC
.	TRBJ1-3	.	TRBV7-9	CASSPSGTGNTIYF	TGTGCCAGCAGCCCCTCTGGGACTGGAAACACCATATATTTT
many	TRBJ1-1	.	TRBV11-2	CASSLVSDEAFF	TGTGCCAGCAGCTTAGTATCAGATGAAGCTTTCTTT
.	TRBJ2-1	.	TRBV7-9	CASTPVGSGYNEQFF	TGTGCCAGCACCCCCGTCGGGAGCGGGTACAATGAGCAGTTCTTC
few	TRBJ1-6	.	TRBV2	CAIEGRPLHF	TGTGCCATTGAGGGGAGGCCCCTCCACTTT
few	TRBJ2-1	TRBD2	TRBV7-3	CASSFTVAGGEQFF	TGTGCCAGCAGCTTTACTGTAGCGGGGGGTGAGCAGTTCTTC
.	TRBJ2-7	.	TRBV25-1	CASRQGSRYEQYF	TGTGCCAGCAGACAGGGAAGCCGGTACGAGCAGTACTTC
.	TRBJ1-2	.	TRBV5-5	CASSHSGQGTYGYTF	TGTGCCAGCAGCCATTCCGGGCAGGGGACATATGGCTACACCTTC
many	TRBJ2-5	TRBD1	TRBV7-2	CASSLLTGTGIVKTQYF	TGTGCCAGCAGCTTGCTTACCGGGACAGGGATAGTGAAGACCCAGTACTTC